The sequence of this TCR beta chain was determined in a study of blood T cell repertoires in COVID-19. As for the study in general: Sources were T cells, B-cell-depleted T cells, or PBMCs; the material itself was cDNA or gDNA.

Measured with immunoSEQ multiplex PCR; TCRdb has only the in-frame clones, and not every one. The sample includes about 100,000 clones, about 82% of them seen just once. V was pared by 2 bases and J by 7 bases, with 12 bases between. Germline values: CDR1 SGHDT, CDR2 YYEEEE. CDR3 length: 13 amino acids. This clone has a handful of counts. The chain has TRBV5-6 and TRBJ1-2; D gene uncertain. Sample: peripheral blood. This TCR derives from a man aged 45-60 years with active or convalescent COVID-19. The CDR3 here is CASSLPTHSGYTF. CDR3 DNA sequence: TGTGCCAGCAGCTTACCCACACACAGTGGCTACACCTTC.